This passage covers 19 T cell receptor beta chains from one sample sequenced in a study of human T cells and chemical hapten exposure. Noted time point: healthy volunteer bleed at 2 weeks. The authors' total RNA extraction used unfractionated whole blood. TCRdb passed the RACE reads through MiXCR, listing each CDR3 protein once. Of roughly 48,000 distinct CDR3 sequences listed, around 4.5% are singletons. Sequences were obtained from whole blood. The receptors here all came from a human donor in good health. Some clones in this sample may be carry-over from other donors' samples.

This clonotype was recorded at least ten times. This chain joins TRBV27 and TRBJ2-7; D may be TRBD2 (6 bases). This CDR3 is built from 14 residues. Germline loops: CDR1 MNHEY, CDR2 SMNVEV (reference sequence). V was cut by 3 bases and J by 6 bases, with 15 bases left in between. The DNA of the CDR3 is TGTGCCAGCAGTTTGGACCTTAATAGCGGCGAGCAGTACTTC. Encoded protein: CASSLDLNSGEQYF.

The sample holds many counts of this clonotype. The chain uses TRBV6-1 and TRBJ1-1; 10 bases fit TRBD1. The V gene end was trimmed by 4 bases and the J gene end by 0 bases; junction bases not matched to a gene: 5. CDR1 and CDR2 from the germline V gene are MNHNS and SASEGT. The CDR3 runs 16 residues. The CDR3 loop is CASSARQGALNTEAFF. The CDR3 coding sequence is TGTGCCAGCAGTGCCCGACAGGGGGCCTTGAACACTGAAGCTTTCTTT.

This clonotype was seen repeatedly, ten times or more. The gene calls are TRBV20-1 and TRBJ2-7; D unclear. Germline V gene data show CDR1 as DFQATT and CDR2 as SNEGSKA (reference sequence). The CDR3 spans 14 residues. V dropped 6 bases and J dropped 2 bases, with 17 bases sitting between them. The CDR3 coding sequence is TGCAGTGCCACCCCTGGACGTGCTCCCTACGAGCAGTACTTC. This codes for CSATPGRAPYEQYF.

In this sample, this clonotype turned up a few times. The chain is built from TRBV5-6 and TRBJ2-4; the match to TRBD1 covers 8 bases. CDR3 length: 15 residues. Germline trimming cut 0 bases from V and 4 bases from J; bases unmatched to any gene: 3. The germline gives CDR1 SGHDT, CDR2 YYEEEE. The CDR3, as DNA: TGTGCCAGCAGCTTGGAGGGACAGGCGAAAAACATTCAGTACTTC. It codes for CASSLEGQAKNIQYF.

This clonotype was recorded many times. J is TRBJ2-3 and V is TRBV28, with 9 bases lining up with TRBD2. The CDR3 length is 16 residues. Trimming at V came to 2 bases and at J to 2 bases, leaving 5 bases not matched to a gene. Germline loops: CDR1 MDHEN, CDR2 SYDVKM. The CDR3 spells CASSLLAGLNTDTQYF. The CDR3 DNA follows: TGTGCCAGCAGTTTACTAGCGGGACTGAACACAGATACGCAGTATTTT.

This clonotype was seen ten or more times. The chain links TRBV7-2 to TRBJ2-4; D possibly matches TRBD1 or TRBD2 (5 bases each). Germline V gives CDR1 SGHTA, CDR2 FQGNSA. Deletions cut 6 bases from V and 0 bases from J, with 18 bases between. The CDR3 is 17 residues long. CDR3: CASRDKGDPIAKNIQYF. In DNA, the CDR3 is TGTGCCAGCAGGGACAAAGGGGACCCCATAGCCAAAAACATTCAGTACTTC.

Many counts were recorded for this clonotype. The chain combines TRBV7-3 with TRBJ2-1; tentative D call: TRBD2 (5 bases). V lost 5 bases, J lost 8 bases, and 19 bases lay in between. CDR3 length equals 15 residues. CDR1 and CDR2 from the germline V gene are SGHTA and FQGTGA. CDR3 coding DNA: TGTGCCAGCAGCCCTCCTGGCGGGCCCTTCGATGAGCAGTTCTTC. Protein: CASSPPGGPFDEQFF.

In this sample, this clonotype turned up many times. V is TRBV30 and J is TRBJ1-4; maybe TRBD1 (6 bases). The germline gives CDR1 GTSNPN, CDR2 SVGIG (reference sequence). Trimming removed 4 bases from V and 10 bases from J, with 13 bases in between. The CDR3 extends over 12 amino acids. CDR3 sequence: CAWKDSRGKLFF. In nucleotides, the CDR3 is TGTGCCTGGAAGGACAGTAGAGGAAAACTGTTTTTT.

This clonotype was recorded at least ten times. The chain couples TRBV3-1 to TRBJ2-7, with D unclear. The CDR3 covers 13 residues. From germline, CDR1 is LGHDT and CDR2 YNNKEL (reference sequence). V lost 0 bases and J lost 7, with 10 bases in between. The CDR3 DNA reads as TGTGCCAGCAGCCAAGACGAAGGTTATGAGCAGTACTTC. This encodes CASSQDEGYEQYF.

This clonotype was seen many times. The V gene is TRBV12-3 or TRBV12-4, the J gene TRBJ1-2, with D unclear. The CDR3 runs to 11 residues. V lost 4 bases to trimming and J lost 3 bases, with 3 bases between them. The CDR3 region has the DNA TGTGCCAGCAGTTACGACTATGGCTACACCTTC. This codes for CASSYDYGYTF.

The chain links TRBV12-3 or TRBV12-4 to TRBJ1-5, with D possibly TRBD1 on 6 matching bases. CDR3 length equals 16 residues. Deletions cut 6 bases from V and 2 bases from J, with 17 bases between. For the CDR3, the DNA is TGTGCCAGCAGCGCAACTCAGGGGATTGGCAATCAGCCCCAGCATTTT. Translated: CASSATQGIGNQPQHF.

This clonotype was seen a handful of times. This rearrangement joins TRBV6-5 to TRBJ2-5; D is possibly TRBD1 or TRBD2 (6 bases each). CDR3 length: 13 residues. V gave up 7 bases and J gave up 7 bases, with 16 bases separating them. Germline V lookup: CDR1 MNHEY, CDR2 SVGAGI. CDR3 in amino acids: CASTAGAGGTQYF. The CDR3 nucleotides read TGTGCCAGCACAGCAGGGGCCGGGGGGACCCAGTACTTC.

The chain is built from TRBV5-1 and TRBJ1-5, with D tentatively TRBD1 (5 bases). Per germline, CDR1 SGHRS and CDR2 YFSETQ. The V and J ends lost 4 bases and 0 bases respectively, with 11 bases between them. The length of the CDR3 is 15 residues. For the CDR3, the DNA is TGCGCCAGCAGCCTTGGGACTTATAGCAATCAGCCCCAGCATTTT. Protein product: CASSLGTYSNQPQHF. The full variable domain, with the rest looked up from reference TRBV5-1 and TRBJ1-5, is KAGVTQTPRYLIKTRGQQVTLSCSPISGHRSVSWYQQTPGQGLQFLFEYFSETQRNKGNFPGRFSGRQFSNSRSEMNVSTLELGDSALYLCASSLGTYSNQPQHFGDGTRLSIL.

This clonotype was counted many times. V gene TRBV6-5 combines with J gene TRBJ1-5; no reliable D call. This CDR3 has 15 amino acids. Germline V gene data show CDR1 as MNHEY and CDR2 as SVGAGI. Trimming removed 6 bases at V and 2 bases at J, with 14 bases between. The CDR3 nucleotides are TGTGCCAGCAGCGAAACCCCCGGCGGCAATCAGCCCCAGCATTTT. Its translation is CASSETPGGNQPQHF.

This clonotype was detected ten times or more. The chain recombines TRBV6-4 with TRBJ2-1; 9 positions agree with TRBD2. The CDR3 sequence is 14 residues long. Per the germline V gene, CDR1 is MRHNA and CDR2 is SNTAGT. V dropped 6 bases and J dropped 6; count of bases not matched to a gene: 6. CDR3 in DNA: TGTGCCAGCAGCCTCATAGCGGGGGTCAATGAGCAGTTCTTC. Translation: CASSLIAGVNEQFF.

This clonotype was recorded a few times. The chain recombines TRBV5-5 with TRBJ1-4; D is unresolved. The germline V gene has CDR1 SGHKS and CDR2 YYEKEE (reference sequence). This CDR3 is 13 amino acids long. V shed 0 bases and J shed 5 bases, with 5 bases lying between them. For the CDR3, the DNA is TGTGCCAGCAGCTTGGCCGTAAATGAAAAACTGTTTTTT. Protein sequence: CASSLAVNEKLFF.

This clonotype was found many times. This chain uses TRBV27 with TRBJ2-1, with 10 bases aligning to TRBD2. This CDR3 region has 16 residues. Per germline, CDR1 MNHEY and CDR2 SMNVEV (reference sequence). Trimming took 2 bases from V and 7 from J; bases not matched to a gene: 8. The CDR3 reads CASSLIASGSVNEQFF. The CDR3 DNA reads TGTGCCAGCAGTTTAATAGCTAGCGGGAGTGTAAATGAGCAGTTCTTC.

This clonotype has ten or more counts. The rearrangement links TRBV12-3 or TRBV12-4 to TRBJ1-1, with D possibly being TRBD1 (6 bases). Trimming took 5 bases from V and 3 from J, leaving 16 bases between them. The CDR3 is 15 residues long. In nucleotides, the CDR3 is TGTGCCAGCAGTCTCAGCAGGGGAGTCTACACTGAAGCTTTCTTT. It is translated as CASSLSRGVYTEAFF.

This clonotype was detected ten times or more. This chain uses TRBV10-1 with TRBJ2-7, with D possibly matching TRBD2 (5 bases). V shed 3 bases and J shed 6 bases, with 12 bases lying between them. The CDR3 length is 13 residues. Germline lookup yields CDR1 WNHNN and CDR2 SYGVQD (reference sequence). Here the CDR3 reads CASSDSLSGEQYF. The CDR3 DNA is TGCGCCAGCAGTGACAGCCTAAGCGGCGAGCAGTACTTC.